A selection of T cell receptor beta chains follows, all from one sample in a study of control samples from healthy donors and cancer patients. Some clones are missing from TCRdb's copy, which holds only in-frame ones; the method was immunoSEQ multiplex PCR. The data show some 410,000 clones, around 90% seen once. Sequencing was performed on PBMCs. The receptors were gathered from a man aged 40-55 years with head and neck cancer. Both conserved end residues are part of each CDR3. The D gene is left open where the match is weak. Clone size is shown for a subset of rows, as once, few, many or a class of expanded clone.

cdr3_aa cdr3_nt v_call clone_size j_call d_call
CASSGAGRGAYEQYF TGCGCCAGCAGTGGCGCGGGGCGGGGGGCCTACGAGCAGTACTTC TRBV10-2 . TRBJ2-7 TRBD2
CASARTGRSEAFF TGTGCCAGCGCCCGGACAGGGCGGTCCGAAGCTTTCTTT TRBV25-1 . TRBJ1-1 TRBD1
CATSNRDEQFF TGTGCCACCAGTAATAGGGATGAGCAGTTCTTC TRBV15 . TRBJ2-1 .
CASSLDPGGDNEQFF TGTGCCAGCAGCTTAGATCCGGGAGGGGACAATGAGCAGTTCTTC TRBV11-2 . TRBJ2-1 TRBD2
CSVRRVNTEAFF TGCAGCGTGCGGCGAGTGAACACTGAAGCTTTCTTT TRBV29-1 . TRBJ1-1 .
CASSRGIQSNYGYTF TGTGCCAGCAGCCGAGGAATCCAGAGTAACTATGGCTACACCTTC TRBV7-8 . TRBJ1-2 .
CAGTGGWNTEAFF TGTGCAGGGACGGGGGGATGGAACACTGAAGCTTTCTTT TRBV30 . TRBJ1-1 .
CASRRADWSEAFF TGTGCCAGCAGGAGGGCGGACTGGTCTGAAGCTTTCTTT TRBV6-5 . TRBJ1-1 .
CASSVSGGIGEQFF TGCGCCAGCAGTGTATCGGGCGGGATAGGTGAGCAGTTCTTC TRBV10-1 . TRBJ2-1 .
CASSLPVGIRQSGANVLTF TGCGCCAGCAGCCTGCCAGTGGGGATACGCCAGTCTGGGGCCAACGTCCTGACTTTC TRBV4-1 . TRBJ2-6 .
CASNSYLYGYTF TGTGCCAGCAACTCATACCTCTATGGCTACACCTTC TRBV7-2 . TRBJ1-2 .
CASSHGGYEQYF TGTGCCAGCAGCCACGGTGGCTACGAGCAGTACTTC TRBV3-1/TRBV3-2 . TRBJ2-7 .
CASSAQGSTEAFF TGTGCCAGTAGTGCGCAGGGGAGCACTGAAGCTTTCTTT TRBV19 . TRBJ1-1 .
CASSQGSGGNTEAFF TGTGCCAGCAGCCAGGGTTCGGGAGGGAACACTGAAGCTTTCTTT TRBV3-1/TRBV3-2 . TRBJ1-1 .
CASSSRPGLAGGSWETQYF TGTGCCAGCAGCTCGCGACCGGGACTAGCGGGAGGGAGCTGGGAGACCCAGTACTTC TRBV9 once TRBJ2-5 TRBD2
CASSFSTGRTDGYTF TGTGCCAGCAGTTTCAGTACCGGCCGGACGGATGGCTACACCTTC TRBV6-6 . TRBJ1-2 .
CASSYDQGTEAFF TGTGCCAGCAGTTACGATCAGGGGACTGAAGCTTTCTTT TRBV6-5 . TRBJ1-1 .
CASSPGHVQETQYF TGTGCCAGCAGCCCCGGGCACGTCCAAGAGACCCAGTACTTC TRBV5-5 . TRBJ2-5 .
CASSTPPSGLGNQPQHF TGTGCCAGCAGCACCCCACCGTCCGGTCTGGGCAATCAGCCCCAGCATTTT TRBV7-6 once TRBJ1-5 .
CSVRRQGGTEAFF TGCAGCGTCCGGAGACAGGGAGGCACTGAAGCTTTCTTT TRBV29-1 . TRBJ1-1 TRBD1
CASSPDSGGLSSYNEQFF TGCGCCAGCAGCCCCGACAGCGGGGGGCTCAGCTCCTACAATGAGCAGTTCTTC TRBV5-1 . TRBJ2-1 TRBD2
CASSLSQGPGRREQYF TGCGCCAGCAGCTTGTCTCAGGGACCGGGACGCCGCGAGCAGTACTTC TRBV5-1 . TRBJ2-7 .
CASRQDWLAGGRAQYF TGTGCCAGCAGACAGGATTGGCTAGCGGGGGGGCGGGCGCAGTATTTT TRBV4-2 . TRBJ2-3 TRBD2
CASSEGVFTDTQYF TGTGCCAGCAGTGAGGGGGTTTTCACAGATACGCAGTATTTT TRBV6-4 medium-sized TRBJ2-3 .
CASSLDGGTTEAFF TGCGCCAGCAGCTTGGATGGTGGAACCACTGAAGCTTTCTTT TRBV5-1 . TRBJ1-1 .
CASSESGGTPPRRDTQYF TGCGCCAGCAGTGAGTCCGGTGGGACACCCCCCCGTCGCGATACGCAGTATTTT TRBV10-1 . TRBJ2-3 .